The rows below give T cell receptor beta chains drawn from one sample of a study of T cells after posttransplantation cyclophosphamide. The repertoire was sequenced with immunoSEQ multiplex PCR; TCRdb's copy has only in-frame clones and lacks some. Among about 20,000 clones listed, almost 99% were seen once. The material sequenced was naive CD4+ T cells sorted from PBMCs. Receptor source: a man aged 35-49 years in good health, CMV-negative, and a related stem cell transplant donor. Each CDR3 is given with its conserved first and last residue. A D gene is named only where the DNA matches it firmly. Expanded clones are given a class, and other clones once, few, many or no size at all.

v_gene,abundance,d_gene,j_gene,CDR3aa,CDR3nt
TRBV11-2,.,TRBD1,TRBJ1-4,CASSLSGQGSGEKLFF,TGTGCCAGCAGCCTGAGCGGACAGGGGAGTGGTGAAAAACTGTTTTTT
TRBV6-6,.,TRBD2,TRBJ2-2,CASSVLGGAGTGELFF,TGTGCCAGCAGTGTCCTCGGGGGGGCGGGAACCGGGGAGCTGTTTTTT
TRBV5-1,.,TRBD2,TRBJ2-1,CASRRTRGYNEQFF,TGCGCCAGCAGACGGACTAGGGGCTACAATGAGCAGTTCTTC
TRBV18,.,TRBD2,TRBJ2-3,CASSPPSGRTDTQYF,TGTGCCAGCTCACCACCTAGCGGGAGAACAGATACGCAGTATTTT
TRBV18,.,.,TRBJ1-3,CASSPQGNPGNTIYF,TGTGCCAGCTCACCTCAGGGGAATCCGGGAAACACCATATATTTT
TRBV28,once,.,TRBJ1-1,CASSRVGGHTEAFF,TGTGCCAGCAGTAGGGTCGGGGGGCACACTGAAGCTTTCTTT
TRBV30,.,.,TRBJ2-3,CAWSVRGGPTDTQYF,TGTGCCTGGAGTGTACGTGGGGGCCCCACAGATACGCAGTATTTT
TRBV28,.,.,TRBJ1-2,CASSLLDTVGYTF,TGTGCCAGCAGTTTATTGGACACTGTTGGCTACACCTTC
TRBV5-4,.,TRBD2,TRBJ2-7,CASSLTSGAYEQYF,TGTGCCAGCAGCTTGACTAGCGGGGCCTACGAGCAGTACTTC
TRBV2,.,TRBD1,TRBJ2-4,CASRGTGRDIQYF,TGTGCCAGCAGGGGGACAGGGAGAGACATTCAGTACTTC
TRBV10-1,.,TRBD1,TRBJ1-3,CASSDTGQISSGNTIYF,TGCGCCAGCAGCGACACGGGACAGATATCCTCTGGAAACACCATATATTTT
TRBV27,.,TRBD2,TRBJ2-4,CASSPIAGRTKNIQYF,TGTGCCAGCAGTCCTATAGCGGGGCGGACCAAAAACATTCAGTACTTC
TRBV7-2,.,TRBD1,TRBJ2-1,CASSLGTGLYNEQFF,TGTGCCAGCAGCTTAGGGACAGGCCTTTACAATGAGCAGTTCTTC
TRBV9,.,TRBD1,TRBJ2-5,CASSVTGQGGQETQYF,TGTGCCAGCAGCGTAACAGGACAGGGAGGCCAAGAGACCCAGTACTTC
TRBV5-1,.,.,TRBJ2-2,CASSLRGTNTGELFF,TGCGCCAGCAGCTTGAGGGGGACGAACACCGGGGAGCTGTTTTTT
TRBV27,once,.,TRBJ2-7,CASSLLTGNYEQYF,TGTGCCAGCAGTCTCCTCACAGGGAACTACGAGCAGTACTTC
TRBV6-5,.,.,TRBJ1-4,CASTGLGATNEKLFF,TGTGCCAGCACCGGACTGGGAGCAACTAATGAAAAACTGTTTTTT
TRBV19,.,.,TRBJ2-1,CASTRGLRNEQFF,TGTGCCAGTACGAGAGGCCTTCGTAATGAGCAGTTCTTC